This T cell receptor (beta chain) was identified during a study of post-analysis software for immune sequencing data. Germline V gene sequence: CDR1 MNHEY, CDR2 SVGAGI. This CDR3 has 15 amino acids. V lost 5 bases, J lost 4 bases, and 8 bases stayed unmatched. Researchers reported that TCR beta cDNA libraries carried unique molecular identifiers. A population of roughly 0.85 to 10 million T cells gave rise to roughly 490,000 cDNA molecules. MiXCR was run by TCRdb on the PCR reads, yielding one entry per CDR3 protein. Found here are some 700,000 distinct CDR3 sequences, approximately 60% of them singletons; the top ten hold 11%. A remark on this clonotype: Its antigen is still unknown.

General observations from the study: With TRBV5-6, TRBV5-1 and TRBV20-1 included, about 5 TRBV segments were more frequent in patients than in controls. Same-batch samples co-clustered strongly by F measure.

This TCR came from a girl aged 2 to 10 with multiple sclerosis. This chain joins TRBV6-5 and TRBJ2-1; 7 nucleotides align to TRBD2. Sequenced sample: blood. In DNA form, the CDR3 reads TGTGCCAGCAGTCCTACTAGCGAACAGTACAATGAGCAGTTCTTC. This encodes CASSPTSEQYNEQFF.